This T cell receptor beta chain originates from a study of blood T cell repertoires in COVID-19. Losses at the gene ends were 5 bases for V and 0 bases for J; bases not matched to a gene: 16. CDR3 length equals 19 residues. Germline CDR1 and CDR2: SGHRS and YFSETQ. Using immunoSEQ multiplex PCR, the repertoire was profiled, and TCRdb retains in-frame clones only, with some absent. The table has 390,000 or so clones, around 91% seen once. The chain has TRBV5-1 and TRBJ1-5, with 8 bases matching TRBD1. The sequence derives from a man aged 18 to 29 who had recovered from COVID-19. The sequenced sample was PBMCs or T cells enriched from blood (not recorded which). CDR3 amino acids: CASRRDRGSTSHSNQPQHF. DNA for the CDR3: TGCGCCAGCAGACGAGACAGGGGCTCTACGTCGCATAGCAATCAGCCCCAGCATTTT.